This TCR beta chain came from a study of blood T cell repertoires in COVID-19. Study at large: Researchers got acute and convalescent COVID-19 samples from the United States, Italy and Spain. T cells, B-cell-depleted T cells, or PBMCs supplied cDNA or gDNA.

Original data processing: Scientists estimated how many nucleated cells there were by amplifying reference gene primers. Assay: immunoSEQ multiplex PCR; the TCRdb copy retains only in-frame clones and omits some. The D gene and trimming were derived from the DNA, and the V and J assignments and clone size from that table. The repertoire holds about 190,000 clones, with around 80% as singletons. Sequencing input: peripheral blood. This TCR was sampled from a woman aged 45-60 years with acute or convalescent COVID-19.

For the CDR3, the DNA is TGTGCCAGCCGACTAGCGGGAGTAAATACCGGGGAGCTGTTTTTT. Translated, it gives CASRLAGVNTGELFF. This rearrangement joins TRBV28 to TRBJ2-2, with 12 bases lining up with TRBD2. Trimming cost V 8 bases and J 5 bases; bases outside gene matches: 6. The germline V gene encodes CDR1 MDHEN and CDR2 SYDVKM. The CDR3 has 15 amino acids.